Below, 20 T cell receptor beta chains from the same sample are listed, as sequenced in a study of identical twins. TCRdb re-called the 5' RACE reads through MiXCR, storing one row per CDR3 protein. The sample holds a few hundred thousand distinct CDR3 sequences, approximately 18% seen once. Sequenced input: naive T cells sorted from blood. These receptors came from a man in his forties or fifties in good health.

The rearrangement uses TRBV4-1 and TRBJ2-4; no definite D call. V was shortened by 1 base and J by 0 bases, with 16 bases between the two germline ends. Per the germline V gene, CDR1 is MGHRA and CDR2 is YSYEKL. The CDR3 loop spans 18 amino acids. In DNA form, the CDR3 reads TGCGCCAGCAGCCAAGTAATCGGTACCCGACTAGCCAAAAACATTCAGTACTTC. Its protein product is CASSQVIGTRLAKNIQYF.

The chain has TRBV6-5 and TRBJ1-6; 7 nucleotides align to TRBD1. The CDR3 extends over 15 amino acids. The V and J ends lost 0 bases and 7 bases, in that order; junction bases with no gene match: 3. Germline CDR1 reads MNHEY; CDR2 reads SVGAGI. As DNA, the CDR3 is TGTGCCAGCAGTTACTCGACAGGGAACAATTCACCCCTCCACTTT. As protein: CASSYSTGNNSPLHF.

The chain recombines TRBV20-1 with TRBJ2-3, with D perhaps TRBD2 (6 bases). The CDR3 length is 18 residues. Germline CDR1 and CDR2: DFQATT and SNEGSKA (reference sequence). V was shortened by 2 bases and J by 0 bases, with 21 bases between the two germline ends. The CDR3 coding sequence is TGCAGTGCTAGATTTCCCTTTGGGCGGGGCAGGAGCACAGATACGCAGTATTTT. This translates into CSARFPFGRGRSTDTQYF.

V is TRBV5-1 and J is TRBJ2-3; tentative D call: TRBD2 (5 bases). From germline, CDR1 is SGHRS and CDR2 YFSETQ. The length of the CDR3 is 14 residues. V was trimmed by 0 bases and J by 4 bases, leaving 9 bases between them. The CDR3 protein is CASSLASSADTQYF. In DNA, the CDR3 is TGCGCCAGCAGCTTGGCTAGCAGCGCAGATACGCAGTATTTT.

The chain uses TRBV7-2 and TRBJ2-3; TRBD2 agrees at 11 bases. CDR3 length equals 13 residues. Per germline, CDR1 SGHTA and CDR2 FQGNSA. The CDR3 here is CGATSGVEDTQYF. Written as DNA, the CDR3 is TGTGGCGCGACTAGCGGGGTTGAAGATACGCAGTATTTT.

This clonotype was detected ten times or more. The rearrangement links TRBV4-3 to TRBJ1-2; the D gene is possibly TRBD1 (5 bases). Deletions cut 0 bases from V and 3 bases from J, with 11 bases between. The length of the CDR3 is 15 residues. In germline, CDR1 is LGHNA, CDR2 YSLEER. CDR3 in amino acids: CASSQDQGVDYGYTF. DNA for the CDR3: TGCGCCAGCAGCCAAGACCAGGGAGTGGACTATGGCTACACCTTC.

This clonotype was detected only a few times. The chain is built from TRBV5-1 and TRBJ1-2, with D unresolved. CDR3 length: 13 residues. Germline V gene lookup returns CDR1 SGHRS and CDR2 YFSETQ. Between the trimmed V and J ends, which lost 7 bases and 5 bases, there was a span of 15 bases. CDR3: CASCPGASYGYTF. In nucleotides, the CDR3 is TGCGCCAGCTGTCCCGGTGCCTCGTATGGCTACACCTTC.

This clonotype occurred many times. The chain links TRBV5-1 to TRBJ2-1; D ambiguous. Germline V gene lookup returns CDR1 SGHRS and CDR2 YFSETQ. The CDR3 contains 14 residues. The V end was cut by 0 bases, the J end by 6 bases, with 10 bases between. Here the CDR3 reads CASSLGSGINEQFF. As DNA, the CDR3 is TGCGCCAGCAGCTTGGGGTCCGGCATCAATGAGCAGTTCTTC.

The J gene is TRBJ2-1, the V gene TRBV24-1; 9 nucleotides match TRBD2. The germline V gene has CDR1 KGHDR and CDR2 SFDVKD. The junction had 2 bases not matched to a gene; V was cut back by 0 bases and J by 6 bases. CDR3 length: 15 amino acids. The CDR3 region is CATSDLGSGGNEQFF. CDR3 DNA: TGTGCCACCAGTGATTTGGGTAGCGGGGGCAATGAGCAGTTCTTC.

This clonotype came up many times. The J gene is TRBJ2-2, the V gene TRBV7-2; D uncertain. CDR3 length: 16 residues. Trimming took off 2 bases at V and 6 bases at J, with 16 bases between the two ends. Germline lookup yields CDR1 SGHTA and CDR2 FQGNSA. For the CDR3, the DNA is TGTGCCAGCAGCTTAAGATACTCGGCGGCCCCCGGGGAGCTGTTTTTT. Its protein is CASSLRYSAAPGELFF.

This clonotype occurred many times. This chain links TRBV7-3 with TRBJ2-3; 7 bases map to TRBD1. Per germline, CDR1 SGHTA and CDR2 FQGTGA. V gave up 3 bases and J gave up 0 bases; unmatched junction bases: 3. The CDR3 loop spans 15 amino acids. The CDR3 nucleotides are TGTGCCAGCAGCTTGAGGGGGCAGAGCACAGATACGCAGTATTTT. It encodes CASSLRGQSTDTQYF.

The chain uses TRBV9 and TRBJ1-4; TRBD1 matches at 7 bases. V dropped 4 bases and J dropped 7; count of bases not matched to a gene: 7. The CDR3 sequence is 14 residues long. In germline, CDR1 is SGDLS, CDR2 YYNGEE. The CDR3: CASSQQGRGEKLFF. The CDR3 DNA is TGTGCCAGCAGCCAACAGGGGAGAGGTGAAAAACTGTTTTTT.

The rearrangement uses TRBV7-9 and TRBJ2-1; D perhaps matches TRBD2 (5 bases). Deletions cut 5 bases from V and 3 bases from J, with 17 bases between. The CDR3 has 16 amino acids. Germline CDR1 reads SEHNR; CDR2 reads FQNEAQ (reference sequence). The CDR3 bases are TGTGCCAGCAGCCAGAGGGAACACTCGATCTACAATGAGCAGTTCTTC. Its protein is CASSQREHSIYNEQFF.

In this sample, this clonotype turned up many times. The rearrangement joins TRBV5-1 to TRBJ2-5; D is unresolved. Germline V gene lookup returns CDR1 SGHRS and CDR2 YFSETQ. V was clipped by 4 bases and J by 2 bases, with 9 bases between them. The CDR3 loop spans 13 amino acids. For the CDR3, the DNA is TGCGCCAGCAGCGGTAGGCAGCAAGAGACCCAGTACTTC. It encodes CASSGRQQETQYF.

This clonotype was recorded many times. The chain recombines TRBV28 with TRBJ2-7; maybe TRBD1 (6 bases). CDR1 and CDR2 from the germline V gene are MDHEN and SYDVKM. The CDR3 consists of 13 residues. Trimming left V 4 bases short and J 3 bases short, with 10 bases between. The CDR3: CASSWDKYYEQYF. The CDR3 DNA is TGTGCCAGCAGTTGGGACAAATACTACGAGCAGTACTTC. The variable domain in full, with the rest retrieved from reference TRBV28 and TRBJ2-7, is DVKVTQSSRYLVKRTGEKVFLECVQDMDHENMFWYRQDPGLGLRLIYFSYDVKMKEKGDIPEGYSVSREKKERFSLILESASTNQTSMYLCASSWDKYYEQYFGPGTRLTVT.

In its sample, this clonotype was seen many times. CDR3 bases: TGTGCCTGGAGTCCAACTTGGGGTAATGAGCAGTTCTTC. The encoded protein is CAWSPTWGNEQFF. This rearrangement joins TRBV30 to TRBJ2-1; no clear D. The CDR3 contains 13 residues. V dropped 2 bases and J dropped 7 bases, with 12 bases sitting between them. Germline V CDR1 and CDR2: GTSNPN, SVGIG (reference sequence).

The chain recombines TRBV27 with TRBJ2-7, with 8 bases identical to TRBD2. The V gene end was trimmed by 5 bases and the J gene end by 6 bases; junction bases not matched to a gene: 12. The CDR3 loop spans 15 amino acids. CDR1 is MNHEY and CDR2 is SMNVEV in the germline V gene (reference sequence). CDR3 coding DNA: TGTGCCAGCAGTCCGCGGGCCTTTGCGGGGGGCGAGCAGTACTTC. Its translation is CASSPRAFAGGEQYF.

The genes are TRBV15 and TRBJ2-3; 9 bases align to TRBD2. The CDR3 has 15 residues. V trimming: 2 bases; J trimming: 3 bases; junction bases outside the gene matches: 3. Germline V gene sequence: CDR1 LNHNV, CDR2 YYDKDF (reference sequence). CDR3 residues: CATSRITSGTDTQYF. The DNA for the CDR3 is TGTGCCACCAGCAGAATTACTAGCGGGACAGATACGCAGTATTTT.

This clonotype has only a few counts. The chain is built from TRBV12-3 or TRBV12-4 and TRBJ1-5; D is unclear. V was clipped by 6 bases and J by 3 bases, with 12 bases between them. The length of the CDR3 is 14 residues. CDR3 in DNA: TGTGCCAGCAGCCTAAACGGTAACAATCAGCCCCAGCATTTT. Protein sequence: CASSLNGNNQPQHF.

This clonotype has more than one count but fewer than ten. The J gene is TRBJ2-1, the V gene TRBV29-1; maybe TRBD1 (5 bases). Germline values: CDR1 SQVTM, CDR2 ANQGSEA. The CDR3 length is 15 residues. V shed 2 bases and J shed 4 bases, with 15 bases lying between them. CDR3 in amino acids: CSVETARAKYNEQFF. The CDR3 DNA follows: TGCAGCGTTGAAACGGCCAGGGCGAAGTACAATGAGCAGTTCTTC.